Below, 5 T cell receptor beta chains from the same sample are listed, as sequenced in a study of radiation and T cells in renal cell carcinoma. Clones were sequenced by immunoSEQ multiplex PCR, and TCRdb holds only the in-frame ones, with some missing. The sample lists 18,000 or so clones; about 60% were seen once. The sample's treatment: treatment-naive control, cytoreductive nephrectomy. This specimen consisted of tumor tissue, obtained from a patient whose treatment was nephrectomy without radiotherapy. These receptor sequences come from a man in his forties or fifties with renal cell carcinoma.

This clone was seen ten or more times. The chain is built from TRBV19 and TRBJ2-1, with D uncertain. V gave up 0 bases and J gave up 2 bases, with 8 bases separating them. Germline lookup yields CDR1 LNHDA and CDR2 SQIVND (reference sequence). This CDR3 spans 15 amino acids. The CDR3 here is CASSIEDGTYNEQFF. In DNA, the CDR3 is TGTGCCAGTAGTATAGAAGACGGAACCTACAATGAGCAGTTCTTC.

V gene TRBV19 combines with J gene TRBJ1-2; the D is unclear. Trimming removed 4 bases from V and 1 base from J, with 7 bases in between. The length of the CDR3 is 13 residues. Germline CDR1 LNHDA, CDR2 SQIVND (reference sequence). DNA of the CDR3: TGTGCCAGTAGTACCCAACGTAACTATGGCTACACCTTC. It is translated as CASSTQRNYGYTF.

J is TRBJ2-7 and V is TRBV2; 12 positions match TRBD2. V was pared by 0 bases and J by 7 bases, with 7 bases of the junction left unmatched. The CDR3 is 16 amino acids. The germline V gene has CDR1 SNHLY and CDR2 FYNNEI. The CDR3 bases are TGTGCCAGCAGTGAAGCCCTAGCGGGAGGGCCGGGGGAGCAGTACTTC. It translates to CASSEALAGGPGEQYF.

This clone came up a few times. The chain has TRBV7-6 and TRBJ1-5; D ambiguous. CDR3 length equals 14 residues. V was clipped by 1 base and J by 0 bases, with 4 bases between them. Germline V lookup: CDR1 SGHVS, CDR2 FNYEAQ. The CDR3 loop is CASSLGDSNQPQHF. CDR3 DNA sequence: TGTGCCAGCAGCTTAGGAGATAGCAATCAGCCCCAGCATTTT. Together with reference TRBV7-6 and TRBJ1-5, the CDR3 gives the full variable domain: GAGVSQSPRYKVTKRGQDVALRCDPISGHVSLYWYRQALGQGPEFLTYFNYEAQQDKSGLPNDRFSAERPEGSISTLTIQRTEQRDSAMYRCASSLGDSNQPQHFGDGTRLSIL.

V usage is TRBV7-2 and J usage is TRBJ1-5, with no clear D. V was pared by 4 bases and J by 0 bases, with 1 base between. This CDR3 has 12 amino acids. Germline CDR1 is SGHTA and CDR2 is FQGNSA. The CDR3 DNA follows: TGTGCCAGCAGCTATAGCAATCAGCCCCAGCATTTT. Translating gives CASSYSNQPQHF.